This T cell receptor (beta chain) was sequenced in a study of T cell responses to AZD1222 COVID-19 vaccine. Findings and limits, study-wide: Receipt of two AZD1222 doses was followed by a rise in Spike-specific TCR breadth and depth. Seropositive status at baseline applied to only a handful of AZD1222 recipients. Most donors were white British, females outnumbered males, and clonal diversity was possibly underestimated.

Data came from immunoSEQ multiplex PCR; TCRdb stores just in-frame clones and leaves some out. The sample carries about 220,000 clones, under 95% recorded once. With regard to this clone: Antigen specificity is unknown.

The germline V and J ends were trimmed by 2 bases and 2 bases, with 10 bases remaining between them. The CDR3 has 15 amino acids. CDR1 MNHEY and CDR2 SVGEGT come from the germline V gene. Sequenced here: peripheral blood, sampled on day 0 of MenACWY control vaccination. The chain carries TRBV6-2 or TRBV6-3 and TRBJ1-5; D ambiguous. The TCR sequence derives from an adult in good health. CDR3 DNA: TGTGCCAGCAGTTACCCCCCGGAGGGCAATCAGCCCCAGCATTTT. Amino acid sequence: CASSYPPEGNQPQHF.